This T cell receptor (beta chain) was obtained from a study of OX40 agonist ivuxolimab in advanced cancers. Background on the study: Patients assigned to dose escalation were diagnosed with hepatocellular carcinoma, melanoma, renal cell or head and neck cancer.

The assay was immunoSEQ multiplex PCR, and TCRdb's table has in-frame clones only and misses some. The sample holds approximately 60,000 clones, 65% to 80% seen once. Study conclusions and caveats: By week 6 at 0.1 to 3.0 mg/kg, blood CD4+ and CD8+ T cells had expanded clonally.

As regards this clone: Antigen specificity is unknown.

Germline V gene data show CDR1 as SGHDN and CDR2 as FVKESK. The CDR3 length is 13 residues. The V end lost 7 bases, the J end lost 6 bases, and 10 bases lay between the germline ends. This TCR came from an adult with an advanced solid tumor such as melanoma, head and neck, liver or kidney cancer. The rearrangement joins TRBV14 to TRBJ1-6, with D possibly matching TRBD1 (5 bases). Sample: CD4+ or CD8+ T cells sorted from blood, taken in a trial of the OX40 agonist ivuxolimab. The CDR3 coding sequence is TGTGCCAGCAATGCCGGGGGTAATTCACCCCTCCACTTT. Protein sequence: CASNAGGNSPLHF.